This is a list of T cell receptor beta chains from one sample in a study of OX40 agonist ivuxolimab in advanced cancers. Some clones are missing from TCRdb's copy, which holds only in-frame ones; the method was immunoSEQ multiplex PCR. The repertoire consists of about 120,000 clones, with 85% to 95% occurring once and the leading ten covering 0.15% to 0.19%. The sample in question was CD4+ or CD8+ T cells sorted from blood, obtained in a trial of the OX40 agonist ivuxolimab. These receptors originate from an adult with an advanced solid tumor such as melanoma, head and neck, liver or kidney cancer. The CDR3 runs from the conserved cysteine through the conserved F or W. D genes are given only for firm matches. Not every row has a clone size; where given, it reads once, few, many or a size class.

D	size	J	V	DNA	CDR3
TRBD2	NA	TRBJ2-5	TRBV29-1	TGCAGCTTCGCTAGCGGACAAGAGACCCAGTACTTC	CSFASGQETQYF
NA	NA	TRBJ1-2	TRBV28	TGTGCCAGCAGTTCTCCCCGGAACCAAAGATACACAGGCGTCTATGGCTACACCTTC	CASSSPRNQRYTGVYGYTF
NA	NA	TRBJ1-6	TRBV7-9	TGTGCCAGCAGCCCCGCAGTCGATTCACCCCTCCACTTT	CASSPAVDSPLHF
TRBD2	NA	TRBJ2-1	TRBV11-3	TGTGCCAGCAGCTATAGCGGGGGGGCCGGCAATGAGCAGTTCTTC	CASSYSGGAGNEQFF
NA	NA	TRBJ2-3	TRBV5-5	TGTGCCAGCAGCAGCGAAGGAACCTCAGATACGCAGTATTTT	CASSSEGTSDTQYF
NA	NA	TRBJ1-3	TRBV28	TGTGCCAGCAGATCGGGGGGGGCAGCTGGAAACACCATATATTTT	CASRSGGAAGNTIYF
NA	NA	TRBJ2-2	TRBV21-1	TGTGCCAGCAGCAACGCGTGGGGAACACTGAACACCGGGGAGCTGTTTTTT	CASSNAWGTLNTGELFF
NA	NA	TRBJ1-5	TRBV6-5	TGTGCCAGCAGTGAGGCAGGGTTGAATCAGCCCCAGCATTTT	CASSEAGLNQPQHF
TRBD1	NA	TRBJ2-2	TRBV28	TGTGCCAGCAGTTTATTCGGGACAGGGGCCACCGGGGAGCTGTTTTTT	CASSLFGTGATGELFF
TRBD2	NA	TRBJ2-3	TRBV7-9	TGTGCCAGCAGCTTGGTCAGACTAGCGGTTACAGATACGCAGTATTTT	CASSLVRLAVTDTQYF
NA	NA	TRBJ1-4	TRBV5-1	TGCGCCAGCAGCCGGACAGCAACTAATGAAAAACTGTTTTTT	CASSRTATNEKLFF
NA	NA	TRBJ1-4	TRBV11-2	TGTGCCAGCAGCAAGGAAGTCTCTGAAAAACTGTTTTTT	CASSKEVSEKLFF
TRBD2	NA	TRBJ2-1	TRBV19	TGTGCCAGTACTCCCCTGGGGCTAGCGGACAATGAGCAGTTCTTC	CASTPLGLADNEQFF
TRBD2	NA	TRBJ2-2	TRBV6-5	TGTGCCAGCAGCCGACTAGCGGGGACCGGGGAGCTGTTTTTT	CASSRLAGTGELFF
NA	NA	TRBJ1-3	TRBV6-5	TGTGCCAGCAGTAAGGGGCTCTCCTCTGGAAACACCATATATTTT	CASSKGLSSGNTIYF
TRBD2	NA	TRBJ2-2	TRBV9	TGTGCCAGCAGCGTAAGGGAGACTAGCTCCGGGGAGCTGTTTTTT	CASSVRETSSGELFF
NA	NA	TRBJ1-3	TRBV18	TGTGCCAGCTCACCAACGGACAATTCTGGAAACACCATATATTTT	CASSPTDNSGNTIYF
NA	NA	TRBJ1-2	TRBV7-2	TGTGCCAGCAGCTTACAGTTGCTGGGGGAGGGCTACACCTTC	CASSLQLLGEGYTF
NA	NA	TRBJ2-1	TRBV27	TGTGCCAGCAGTTTATCGGGGAACAATGAGCAGTTCTTC	CASSLSGNNEQFF
TRBD2	NA	TRBJ2-1	TRBV5-1	TGCGCCAGCAGCGCGCAGGGAGGGAACAATGAGCAGTTCTTC	CASSAQGGNNEQFF
TRBD1	NA	TRBJ1-5	TRBV12-5	TGTGCTAGTGGTTTGGGGCCCCACGGGACAGTCTTTCAGCCCCAGCATTTT	CASGLGPHGTVFQPQHF
TRBD1	NA	TRBJ2-7	TRBV10-1	TGCGCCAGCAGTCCGGGACAGGGTTCGGGGGAGCAGTACTTC	CASSPGQGSGEQYF
NA	once	TRBJ1-1	TRBV5-6	TGTGCCAGCAGCCTGGGCGACGGGACTGGGTCCAAAGCTTTCTTT	CASSLGDGTGSKAFF
NA	NA	TRBJ1-1	TRBV29-1	TGCAGCGTTGAAGGGGACACGAACACTGAAGCTTTCTTT	CSVEGDTNTEAFF
TRBD2	NA	TRBJ2-4	TRBV7-2	TGTGCCAGCAGCCCTAGCGGGGGCATTCAGTACTTC	CASSPSGGIQYF
TRBD1	NA	TRBJ2-4	TRBV20-1	TGCAGTGCTAGAGCGGGACAGGGTCAGTACTTC	CSARAGQGQYF
NA	NA	TRBJ2-7	TRBV15	TGTGCCACCAGCAGTTCTGTATCGGGAGTGGGGCAGTACTTC	CATSSSVSGVGQYF
NA	NA	TRBJ1-2	TRBV19	TGTGCCATCCGGACGGACTCCTATGGCTACACCTTC	CAIRTDSYGYTF
TRBD2	NA	TRBJ2-3	TRBV4-2	TGTGCCAGCAGCCAAGATCCAGCCAGGACTAGCGGATTCACAGATACGCAGTATTTT	CASSQDPARTSGFTDTQYF
NA	NA	TRBJ2-7	TRBV28	TGTGCCAGCAGTGGACCTCTGGGGGGCAGGGGCTACGAGCAGTACTTC	CASSGPLGGRGYEQYF
NA	once	TRBJ2-5	TRBV29-1	TGCAGCGCGGCAAACAACCAAGAGACCCAGTACTTC	CSAANNQETQYF
NA	NA	TRBJ2-1	TRBV20-1	TGCAGTGCTAGACACAGCAATGAGCAGTTCTTC	CSARHSNEQFF
TRBD1	NA	TRBJ2-7	TRBV7-9	TGTGCCAGCAGCTTAGCGGTTGGACAGGGGGCCAACGAGCAGTACTTC	CASSLAVGQGANEQYF
TRBD2	NA	TRBJ2-3	TRBV19	TGTGCCAGTAGTCTTAGCGGGAGTGGGACAGATACGCAGTATTTT	CASSLSGSGTDTQYF
NA	NA	TRBJ1-2	TRBV19	TGTGCCAGCAATGGACAGTCAGACTATGGCTACACCTTC	CASNGQSDYGYTF
NA	NA	TRBJ1-6	TRBV7-2	TGTGCCAGCAGCTTAGAGAATAATTCACCCCTCCACTTT	CASSLENNSPLHF
NA	NA	TRBJ2-3	TRBV14	TGTGCCAGCAGCCCCAGGTTCACAGATACGCAGTATTTT	CASSPRFTDTQYF
TRBD2	NA	TRBJ2-1	TRBV7-2	TGTGCCAGCAGCCCCCGGACTAGCGGGGGGGAGCAGTTCTTC	CASSPRTSGGEQFF
NA	NA	TRBJ1-1	TRBV28	TGTGCCAGCAGGGGGGGCACTGAAGCTTTCTTT	CASRGGTEAFF
NA	NA	TRBJ1-3	TRBV11-2	TGTGCCAGCAGCCCAGTAAGATCTGGAAACACCATATATTTT	CASSPVRSGNTIYF
TRBD1	NA	TRBJ2-3	TRBV10-3	TGTGCCATCAGTAAGGGGGCAGGAGATACGCAGTATTTT	CAISKGAGDTQYF
NA	NA	TRBJ2-5	TRBV18	TGTGCCAGCTCACCATCAGAGGGAGCGGGAGAGACCCAGTACTTC	CASSPSEGAGETQYF
TRBD2	NA	TRBJ2-5	TRBV14	TGTGCCAGCAGCCCGGGACTAGCGCGTGGAGAGACCCAGTACTTC	CASSPGLARGETQYF
TRBD1	NA	TRBJ2-6	TRBV19	TGTGCCAGTAGCCGACAGGGGGAGGGAGCTGGGGCCAACGTCCTGACTTTC	CASSRQGEGAGANVLTF